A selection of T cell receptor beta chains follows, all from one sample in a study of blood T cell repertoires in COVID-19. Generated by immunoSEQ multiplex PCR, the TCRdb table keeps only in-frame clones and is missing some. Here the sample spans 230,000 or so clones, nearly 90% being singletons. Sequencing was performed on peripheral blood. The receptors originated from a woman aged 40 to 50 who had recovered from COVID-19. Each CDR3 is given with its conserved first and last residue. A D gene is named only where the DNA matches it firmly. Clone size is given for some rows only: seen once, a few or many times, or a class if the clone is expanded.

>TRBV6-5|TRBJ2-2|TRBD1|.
TGTGCCAGCAACTCCAGGGGGTACACCGGGGAGCTGTTTTTT
CASNSRGYTGELFF
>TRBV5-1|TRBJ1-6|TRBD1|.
TGCGCCAGCCGATATAGCACGGGACAGGTGGCTTCACCCCTCCACTTT
CASRYSTGQVASPLHF
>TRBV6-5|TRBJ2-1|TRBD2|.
TGTGCCAGCAGTTCCCCCCTAGCGGGAGGGATCAATGAGCAGTTCTTC
CASSSPLAGGINEQFF
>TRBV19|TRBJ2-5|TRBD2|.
TGTGCCAGTAGTATAGGGCTAGCGGGGGGCGGTGAGACCCAGTACTTC
CASSIGLAGGGETQYF
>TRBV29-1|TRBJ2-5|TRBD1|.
TGCAGCGTGAAAGATTGGACAGGCCCACAAGAGACCCAGTACTTC
CSVKDWTGPQETQYF
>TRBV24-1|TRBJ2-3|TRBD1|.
TGTGCCACCAGTGATGACCGGGACAGGGTCCCAGATACGCAGTATTTT
CATSDDRDRVPDTQYF
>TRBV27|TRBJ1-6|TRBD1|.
TGTGCCAGCAGTCCCCTACAGGGGGCGGGTTCACCCCTCCACTTT
CASSPLQGAGSPLHF
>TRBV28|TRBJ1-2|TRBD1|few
TGTGCCAGCAGTACAACACCCGGGACAGGGTATGGCTACACCTTC
CASSTTPGTGYGYTF
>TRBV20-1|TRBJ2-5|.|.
TGCAGTGCTAGACGTCAAGAGACCCAGTACTTC
CSARRQETQYF
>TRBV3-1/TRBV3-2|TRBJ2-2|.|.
TGTGCCAGCAGCCAAGTAGGAGCCCCTAACACCGGGGAGCTGTTTTTT
CASSQVGAPNTGELFF
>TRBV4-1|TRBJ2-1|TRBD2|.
TGCGCCAGCAGCCAATTAGCGGGCGACGTGGTGTTCTTC
CASSQLAGDVVFF
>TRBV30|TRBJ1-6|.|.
TGTGCCTGGAGCCGAATACTTGACAGGCCTATGGGTTCACCCCTCCACTTT
CAWSRILDRPMGSPLHF
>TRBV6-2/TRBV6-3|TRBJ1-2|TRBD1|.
TGTGCCAGCAGTCAATCACTGACAGGGCGATACGGCTACACCTTC
CASSQSLTGRYGYTF
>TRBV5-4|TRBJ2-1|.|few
TGTGCCAGCAGCTTGGTACTTCTAGATGAGCAGTTCTTC
CASSLVLLDEQFF
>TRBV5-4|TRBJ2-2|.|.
TGTGCCAGCAGCCGATTTGGAGAGGCCGGGGAGCTGTTTTTT
CASSRFGEAGELFF
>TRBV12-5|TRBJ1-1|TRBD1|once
TGTGCTAGTGGTATGACAGGGATGGGGAAGGACACTGAAGCTTTCTTT
CASGMTGMGKDTEAFF
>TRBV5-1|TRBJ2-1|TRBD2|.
TGCGCCAGCAGCCCGCGAGGTAGCGGGGGGCCTGGAAATGAGCAGTTCTTC
CASSPRGSGGPGNEQFF
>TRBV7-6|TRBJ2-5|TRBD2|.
TGTGCCAGCAGCTTAGGACTAGCGGGGAGCCAAGAGACCCAGTACTTC
CASSLGLAGSQETQYF
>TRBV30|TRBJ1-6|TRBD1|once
TGTGCCTGGAGTTCAACAGGGGACTCACCCCTCCACTTT
CAWSSTGDSPLHF
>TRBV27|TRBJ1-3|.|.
TGTGCCAGCAGTGTGACAGCGAGCTCTGGAAACACCATATATTTT
CASSVTASSGNTIYF
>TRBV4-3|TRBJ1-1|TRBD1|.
TGCGCCAGCAGCCAATCCCCGGGACAGGGGGCTCAGGTAGCTTTCTTT
CASSQSPGQGAQVAFF
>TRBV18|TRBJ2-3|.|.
TGTGCCAGCTCACCACCTAAGGGGCCTTCTCGCCTCACAGATACGCAGTATTTT
CASSPPKGPSRLTDTQYF
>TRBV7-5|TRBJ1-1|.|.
TGTGTCAGAAGCTCCTACCGGGACAGGGGGTATCCGAACACTGAAGCTTTCTTT
CVRSSYRDRGYPNTEAFF
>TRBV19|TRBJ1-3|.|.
TGTGCCAGTAGTATTGGTCGCCTGGGCGGAAACACCATATATTTT
CASSIGRLGGNTIYF
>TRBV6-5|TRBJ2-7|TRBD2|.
TGTGCCAGCTCTAGCGGGGGGACCTACGAGCAGTACTTC
CASSSGGTYEQYF
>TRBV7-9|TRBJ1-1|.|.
TGTGCCAGCAGCTTCCCGGACTCGGGGAACACTGAAGCTTTCTTT
CASSFPDSGNTEAFF
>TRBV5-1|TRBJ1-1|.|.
TGCGCCAGCAGCTTGGCAGGTGCCACTGAAGCTTTCTTT
CASSLAGATEAFF
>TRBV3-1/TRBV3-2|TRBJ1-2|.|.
TGTGCCAGCAGCCAAGTTCGGGGTTGGGGCTATGGCTACACCTTC
CASSQVRGWGYGYTF
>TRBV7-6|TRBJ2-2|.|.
TGTGCCAGCAGCTTAGCGCGGCACGCGAACACCGGGGAGCTGTTTTTT
CASSLARHANTGELFF
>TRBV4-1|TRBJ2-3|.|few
TGCGCCAGCAGCCAAGCTAGCAGGGGCGATACGCAGTATTTT
CASSQASRGDTQYF
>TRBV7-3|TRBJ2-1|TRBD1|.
TGTGCCAGCGGACAGGGTTCGGCTGAGCAGTTCTTC
CASGQGSAEQFF
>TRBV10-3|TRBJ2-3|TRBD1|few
TGTGCCATCACCCCGGGACAGACTAACACAGATACGCAGTATTTT
CAITPGQTNTDTQYF
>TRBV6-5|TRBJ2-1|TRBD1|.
TGTGCCAGCAGTATGGGACAGGGAGTCGATGAGCAGTTCTTC
CASSMGQGVDEQFF
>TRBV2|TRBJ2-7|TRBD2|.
TGTGCCAGCAGTGAGGGTAGCGGGGGGCCAACATGGTTC
CASSEGSGGPTWF
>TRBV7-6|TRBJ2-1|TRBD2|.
TGTGCCAGCAGCGGGGGTATAACTAGCGGGTTAACCTACAATGAGCAGTTCTTC
CASSGGITSGLTYNEQFF
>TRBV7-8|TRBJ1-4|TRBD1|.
TGTGCCAGCAGCTCGCCTCCACAGGGGGCGGCTGCTAATGAAAAACTGTTTTTT
CASSSPPQGAAANEKLFF
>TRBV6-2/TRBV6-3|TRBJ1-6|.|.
TGTGCCAGCAGTTACGCGGTTAATTCACCCCTCCACTTT
CASSYAVNSPLHF
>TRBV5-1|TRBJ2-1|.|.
TGCGCCAGCAGCCTATCCGGACAAGTCTCCTACAATGAGCAGTTCTTC
CASSLSGQVSYNEQFF
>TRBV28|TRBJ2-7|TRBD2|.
TGTGCCAGCAGTTCAGGACTAGCGGGGCACGAGCAGTACTTC
CASSSGLAGHEQYF
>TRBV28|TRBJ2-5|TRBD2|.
TGTGCCAGCAGTTTAAGGCTAGCGGGTGGAGAGACCCAGTACTTC
CASSLRLAGGETQYF
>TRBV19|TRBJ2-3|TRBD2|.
TGTGCCAGTAGTAATAGCGGGCCAAGCACAGATACGCAGTATTTT
CASSNSGPSTDTQYF
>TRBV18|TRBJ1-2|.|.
TGTGCCAGCTCACCCGCGACAGCTACTTATGGCTACACCTTC
CASSPATATYGYTF
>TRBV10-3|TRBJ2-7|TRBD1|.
TGTGCCATCAGTCACCAGGGGGCGGGTTTCTACGAGCAGTACTTC
CAISHQGAGFYEQYF
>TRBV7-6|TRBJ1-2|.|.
TGTGCCAGCAGCAAAACATACCTCTATGGCTACACCTTC
CASSKTYLYGYTF
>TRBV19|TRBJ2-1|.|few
TGTGCCAGTAGCGGACTACGGTATGAGCAGTTCTTC
CASSGLRYEQFF
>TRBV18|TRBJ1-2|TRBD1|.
TGTGCCAGCTCACCTGGGACAGGGGAATATGGCTACACCTTC
CASSPGTGEYGYTF
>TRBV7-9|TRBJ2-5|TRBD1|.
TGTGCCAGCAGCTTTTTGACAGGGCGTATGGAGACCCAGTACTTC
CASSFLTGRMETQYF
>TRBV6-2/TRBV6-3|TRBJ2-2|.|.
TGTGCCAGCAGTTTAGTAGCGACCGGGGAGCTGTTTTTT
CASSLVATGELFF
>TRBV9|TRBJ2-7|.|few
TGTGCCAGCAGCGCCTCCACAGGACACGGGCTGAACGAGCAGTACTTC
CASSASTGHGLNEQYF
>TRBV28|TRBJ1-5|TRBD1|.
TGTGCCAGCACCGAGAACAGGGGGCGCGATCAGCCCCAGCATTTT
CASTENRGRDQPQHF
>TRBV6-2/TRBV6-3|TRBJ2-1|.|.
TGTGCCAGCAGTTACCGGAATGAGCAGTTCTTC
CASSYRNEQFF
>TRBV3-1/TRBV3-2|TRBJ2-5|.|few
TGTGCCAGCAGCCAAGATAACAGCCTGGCCCCAGAGACCCAGTACTTC
CASSQDNSLAPETQYF
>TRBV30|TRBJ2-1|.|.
TGTGCCTGGAGTGCGGGCGGGACCTACAATGAGCAGTTCTTC
CAWSAGGTYNEQFF
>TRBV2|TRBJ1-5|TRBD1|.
TGTGCCAGCAGGGGGACAGGAGGTAGCAATCAGCCCCAGCATTTT
CASRGTGGSNQPQHF
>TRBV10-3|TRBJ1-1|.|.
TGTGCCATCGAATCAGGCGACACTGAAGCTTTCTTT
CAIESGDTEAFF
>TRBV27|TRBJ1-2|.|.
TGTGCCAGCAGTTTCGATCGGACAGTCTATGGCTACACCTTC
CASSFDRTVYGYTF
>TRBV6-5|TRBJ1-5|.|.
TGTGCCAGCAGTTACTCTCCGCGTCAGCCCCAGCATTTT
CASSYSPRQPQHF
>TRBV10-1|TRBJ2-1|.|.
TGCGCCAGCAGTGATGAACAGGGTAATCGCAATGAGCAGTTCTTC
CASSDEQGNRNEQFF